Following are 27 T cell receptor beta chains from one sample sequenced in a study of blood T cell repertoires in COVID-19. Clones were read by immunoSEQ multiplex PCR, and TCRdb kept only the in-frame ones, dropping some. The sample has some 320,000 clones; approximately 89% are singletons. The sequenced sample consisted of peripheral blood. The receptor source for this set is a woman under 40 with COVID-19, enrolled during active disease.

The rearrangement joins TRBV10-2 to TRBJ2-1, with a weak D call TRBD2 (7 bases). The germline V and J ends were trimmed by 8 bases and 7 bases, with 21 bases remaining between them. The CDR3 has 15 amino acids. Germline CDR1 is WSHSY and CDR2 is SAAADI. The CDR3 protein is CASGGDRGLENEQFF. Here the CDR3 DNA reads TGCGCCAGCGGGGGGGACCGGGGGCTGGAAAATGAGCAGTTCTTC.

V gene TRBV7-5 combines with J gene TRBJ1-2; the DNA was not used to check the table's D call, TRBD1. TRBV7-5 is marked as a pseudogene. The CDR3 runs to 17 residues. The CDR3 bases are TGTGTCAGAAGCTTTCCCGGAAGGGGACAGGGGGACTATGGCTACACCTTC. As protein: CVRSFPGRGQGDYGYTF.

The chain carries TRBV7-9 and TRBJ1-2; no definite D call. This CDR3 region has 15 residues. The V gene's germline CDR1 is SEHNR and CDR2 FQNEAQ (reference sequence). The V end was cut by 5 bases, the J end by 8 bases, with 21 bases between. The CDR3 loop is CASSPSPRRAWGYTF. CDR3 in DNA: TGTGCCAGCAGCCCAAGCCCCCGGAGGGCCTGGGGCTACACCTTC.

On this clone itself: The junction does not match germline at one end; this may be a read error. V is TRBV11-2 and J is TRBJ1-4, with no clear D. From germline, CDR1 is SGHAT and CDR2 FQNNGV. The CDR3 contains 16 residues. The CDR3 DNA reads TGTGCCAGCAGCTTATGGACTTTCGCAACTAATGAAAACCTGTTTTTT. It yields the protein CASSLWTFATNENLFF.

This clone was seen only once. J is TRBJ1-1 and V is TRBV3-1 (or the pseudogene TRBV3-2); D not certain. In germline, CDR1 is LGHDT, CDR2 YNNKEL (reference sequence). This CDR3 comprises 12 residues. The V and J ends lost 4 bases and 4 bases respectively, with 7 bases between them. CDR3 amino acids: CASSPLGTEAFF. DNA for the CDR3: TGTGCCAGCAGCCCCCTCGGCACTGAAGCTTTCTTT.

This clone appeared a single time. The chain carries TRBV10-2 and TRBJ1-1, with a tentative D call TRBD1 (5 bases). Looked up from germline, CDR1 is WSHSY and CDR2 is SAAADI. V dropped 3 bases and J dropped 2 bases, with 10 bases sitting between them. The CDR3 length is 14 residues. CDR3 loop: CASSERGSNTEAFF. CDR3 nucleotides: TGCGCCAGCAGTGAAAGGGGCTCTAACACTGAAGCTTTCTTT.

The chain has TRBV29-1 and TRBJ1-1, with D perhaps TRBD1 (5 bases). There are 13 residues in the CDR3. Germline lookup yields CDR1 SQVTM and CDR2 ANQGSEA. V lost 4 bases and J lost 1, with 10 bases in between. The CDR3 DNA reads as TGCAGCGTTGTTGGGGGGAGGAACACTGAAGCTTTCTTT. Protein sequence: CSVVGGRNTEAFF.

V is TRBV5-4 and J is TRBJ1-6; D not resolved. Germline loops: CDR1 SGHNT, CDR2 YYREEE (reference sequence). The CDR3 has 14 amino acids. Trimming left V 2 bases short and J 8 bases short, with 11 bases between. In DNA form, the CDR3 reads TGTGCCAGCAGCTTAGGAAGAGGGTATTCACCCCTCCACTTT. It yields the protein CASSLGRGYSPLHF.

V gene TRBV19 combines with J gene TRBJ2-3, with 8 bases lining up with TRBD2. V lost 3 bases, J lost 6 bases, and 8 bases stayed unmatched. This CDR3 is 15 amino acids long. Germline-derived CDR1 and CDR2 are LNHDA and SQIVND (reference sequence). The CDR3 DNA sequence: TGTGCCAGTAGTATTAGGCGGGGGGTTCAGGATACGCAGTATTTT. Residues: CASSIRRGVQDTQYF.

The chain combines TRBV27 with TRBJ2-1; possibly TRBD1 for D (5 bases). This CDR3 contains 15 residues. Germline CDR1 MNHEY, CDR2 SMNVEV (reference sequence). V lost 2 bases, J lost 9 bases, and 17 bases lay in between. The CDR3 DNA follows: TGTGCCAGCAGTTTAGGTTCGGCAGGGTTCGGTGAGCAGTTCTTC. Its protein is CASSLGSAGFGEQFF.

The chain is built from TRBV5-6 and TRBJ2-7; TRBD1 matches 7 bases. This CDR3 is 15 amino acids long. Germline V CDR1 and CDR2: SGHDT, YYEEEE. J was trimmed by 3 bases and V by 4 bases; bases with no gene match: 10. This chain's CDR3 is CASSTTTGQYYEQYF. The CDR3 coding sequence is TGTGCCAGCAGCACAACGACGGGACAGTACTACGAGCAGTACTTC.

V gene TRBV3-1 (or the pseudogene TRBV3-2) combines with J gene TRBJ2-5; tentative D call: TRBD2 (5 bases). The CDR3 is 15 amino acids. The V end lost 3 bases, the J end lost 4 bases, and 15 bases lay between the germline ends. The germline V gene has CDR1 LGHDT and CDR2 YNNKEL (reference sequence). The CDR3 nucleotides read TGTGCCAGCAGCCATGGGTTAGGAGGCCCAGAGACCCAGTACTTC. Translated: CASSHGLGGPETQYF.

In regard to this clone: The identical CDR3 is also encoded by other nucleotide sequences in the sample. The rearrangement links TRBV5-4 to TRBJ1-2; the match to TRBD1 covers 10 bases. The junction had 3 bases not matched to a gene; V was cut back by 3 bases and J by 7 bases. Germline CDR1 and CDR2: SGHNT and YYREEE (reference sequence). CDR3 size: 13 residues. CDR3 protein: CASSSRDRGGYTF. The CDR3 bases are TGTGCCAGCAGCTCCCGGGACAGGGGTGGCTACACCTTC.

The V call is TRBV11-2, the J call TRBJ1-1, with a weak D call TRBD1 (6 bases). Germline CDR1 is SGHAT and CDR2 is FQNNGV. Trimming left V 5 bases short and J 4 bases short, with 20 bases between. The CDR3 is 16 residues long. The CDR3 region is CASSPGGGRSSTEAFF. Written as DNA, the CDR3 is TGTGCCAGCAGCCCGGGGGGCGGGAGGAGTTCCACTGAAGCTTTCTTT.

This clone was observed a single time. The CDR3 sequence: CSVNLGQVYGYTF. The CDR3, as DNA: TGCAGCGTCAACCTGGGACAGGTCTATGGCTACACCTTC. The genes are TRBV29-1 and TRBJ1-2; 8 bases map to TRBD1. The CDR3 is 13 residues long. Germline assignment: CDR1 SQVTM and CDR2 ANQGSEA. Trimming cost V 6 bases and J 4 bases; bases outside gene matches: 7.

DNA of the CDR3: TGTGCCAGCAGCTCCGACAGGGGAAATTCACCCCTCCACTTT. Its translation is CASSSDRGNSPLHF. The V gene is TRBV7-9, the J gene TRBJ1-6; TRBD1 aligns across 8 bases. The J segment lost 7 bases and the V segment lost 4 bases, leaving 3 bases of the junction unmatched. The length of the CDR3 is 14 residues. The germline gives CDR1 SEHNR, CDR2 FQNEAQ (reference sequence).

The V and J genes are TRBV5-4 and TRBJ2-3; 11 positions agree with TRBD2. Germline V gene data show CDR1 as SGHNT and CDR2 as YYREEE (reference sequence). Germline trimming cut 4 bases from V and 5 bases from J; bases unmatched to any gene: 9. CDR3 length: 16 residues. Written as DNA, the CDR3 is TGTGCCAGCAGCCCGATAGCGGGGGGGATGGGAGATACGCAGTATTTT. It yields the protein CASSPIAGGMGDTQYF.

V and J are TRBV19 and TRBJ1-1; D call uncertain. This CDR3 has 13 residues. The germline V gene has CDR1 LNHDA and CDR2 SQIVND (reference sequence). V gave up 3 bases and J gave up 1 base, with 6 bases separating them. In nucleotides, the CDR3 is TGTGCCAGTAGTATCTTGGCGAACACTGAAGCTTTCTTT. Its protein product is CASSILANTEAFF.

V gene TRBV6-1 combines with J gene TRBJ1-2; D perhaps matches TRBD1 (6 bases). V was trimmed by 3 bases and J by 4 bases, leaving 12 bases between them. CDR1 is MNHNS, CDR2 SASEGT, per germline. The CDR3 length is 14 residues. DNA of the CDR3: TGTGCCAGCAGTGATAGGGGGACTATCTATGGCTACACCTTC. It is translated as CASSDRGTIYGYTF.

The chain employs TRBV10-3 and TRBJ1-2, with 9 bases lining up with TRBD1. The germline V gene encodes CDR1 ENHRY and CDR2 SYGVKD. Unmatched junction bases numbered 1, after V lost 4 bases and J lost 4 bases. This CDR3 region has 13 residues. This CDR3 is CAISGQGGYGYTF. The CDR3 DNA follows: TGTGCCATCAGTGGACAGGGGGGCTATGGCTACACCTTC.

CDR3: CASSYGTAGNTDTQYF. CDR3 DNA sequence: TGTGCCAGCAGCTACGGGACTGCTGGAAACACAGATACGCAGTATTTT. The rearrangement uses TRBV11-2 and TRBJ2-3, with D perhaps matching TRBD2 (6 bases). The CDR3 is made up of 16 amino acids. Germline loops: CDR1 SGHAT, CDR2 FQNNGV. V was cut by 4 bases and J by 2 bases, with 16 bases left in between.

The chain employs TRBV5-1 and TRBJ2-3; D possibly corresponds to TRBD2 (6 bases). This CDR3 comprises 16 residues. From germline, CDR1 is SGHRS and CDR2 YFSETQ. V was pared by 2 bases and J by 0 bases, with 13 bases between. CDR3 DNA sequence: TGCGCCAGCAGCTTCTATGGGACTCCCAGCACAGATACGCAGTATTTT. It encodes CASSFYGTPSTDTQYF. Supplemented by reference TRBV5-1 and TRBJ2-3, the full variable domain reads KAGVTQTPRYLIKTRGQQVTLSCSPISGHRSVSWYQQTPGQGLQFLFEYFSETQRNKGNFPGRFSGRQFSNSRSEMNVSTLELGDSALYLCASSFYGTPSTDTQYFGPGTRLTVL.

The chain links TRBV2 to TRBJ1-3; maybe TRBD1 (6 bases). From germline, CDR1 is SNHLY and CDR2 FYNNEI. This CDR3 spans 16 amino acids. V lost 4 bases, J lost 4 bases, and 17 bases lay in between. The CDR3 nucleotides are TGTGCCAGCAGTGCCCCCCGGGACACACAAGGAAACACCATATATTTT. This codes for CASSAPRDTQGNTIYF. Full variable domain (missing parts from reference TRBV2 and TRBJ1-3): EPEVTQTPSHQVTQMGQEVILRCVPISNHLYFYWYRQILGQKVEFLVSFYNNEISEKSEIFDDQFSVERPDGSNFTLKIRSTKLEDSAMYFCASSAPRDTQGNTIYFGEGSWLTVV.

The J gene is TRBJ1-1, the V gene TRBV5-1, with 11 nucleotides matching TRBD1. Germline V gives CDR1 SGHRS, CDR2 YFSETQ. There are 16 residues in the CDR3. Trimming at V came to 3 bases and at J to 4 bases, leaving 8 bases not matched to a gene. The CDR3 reads CASSWTGGALGTEAFF. The CDR3 nucleotides are TGCGCCAGCAGCTGGACAGGGGGCGCTTTGGGCACTGAAGCTTTCTTT.

This sequence joins TRBV19 and TRBJ1-5, with D hard to call. Germline lookup yields CDR1 LNHDA and CDR2 SQIVND (reference sequence). The ends were cut back, 2 bases at V and 7 bases at J, with 12 bases in the middle. This CDR3 has 14 amino acids. The CDR3 protein is CASSIFPKEQPQHF. DNA of the CDR3: TGTGCCAGTAGTATATTCCCGAAGGAGCAGCCCCAGCATTTT.

CDR3 residues: CASSQHPGLAATGEQYF. The DNA for the CDR3 is TGCGCCAGCAGCCAGCACCCTGGACTAGCGGCTACGGGTGAGCAGTACTTC. The chain links TRBV4-1 to TRBJ2-7; 10 bases agree with TRBD2. J was trimmed by 7 bases and V by 3 bases; bases with no gene match: 15. CDR1 is MGHRA, CDR2 YSYEKL, per germline. The CDR3 has 17 amino acids.

A few counts support this clone. This rearrangement joins TRBV5-6 to TRBJ2-7, with D perhaps matching TRBD1 (6 bases). The germline CDR1 and CDR2 sequences are SGHDT and YYEEEE. Trimming removed 7 bases from V and 2 bases from J, with 10 bases in between. CDR3 length equals 12 residues. The CDR3 loop reads CASGTGPYEQYF. The CDR3 nucleotides are TGTGCCAGCGGTACAGGGCCCTACGAGCAGTACTTC. The whole variable domain, filled in from reference TRBV5-6 and TRBJ2-7, reads DAGVTQSPTHLIKTRGQQVTLRCSPKSGHDTVSWYQQALGQGPQFIFQYYEEEERQRGNFPDRFSGHQFPNYSSELNVNALLLGDSALYLCASGTGPYEQYFGPGTRLTVT.